Below, 21 T cell receptor beta chains from the same sample are listed, as sequenced in a study of T cell changes during pregnancy in multiple sclerosis. Assay used: immunoSEQ multiplex PCR; TCRdb lists only in-frame clones, some missing. In the table there are tens of thousands of clones, 84% of which are singletons. Specimen: CD4+ T cells from peripheral blood mononuclear cells, collected before pregnancy. The receptors stem from a female donor with multiple sclerosis, enrolled in a pregnancy study.

The chain joins TRBV25-1 to TRBJ1-2, with D unresolved. The CDR3 runs to 13 residues. With 3 bases removed from V and 4 bases from J, the gap between germline ends came to 9 bases. Per the germline V gene, CDR1 is MGHDK and CDR2 is SYGVNS. CDR3 amino acids: CASSDPYIYGYTF. Written as DNA, the CDR3 is TGTGCCAGCAGTGACCCTTACATCTATGGCTACACCTTC.

The chain couples TRBV19 to TRBJ2-6; TRBD1 is a possible D gene (6 bases). Trimming removed 0 bases at V and 0 bases at J, with 12 bases between. The CDR3 has 18 amino acids. Germline V gives CDR1 LNHDA, CDR2 SQIVND (reference sequence). The CDR3 loop reads CASSIDSGQFSGANVLTF. The CDR3 nucleotides are TGTGCCAGTAGTATAGACTCTGGACAGTTCTCTGGGGCCAACGTCCTGACTTTC.

This clone was counted only a few times. The gene calls are TRBV30 and TRBJ1-2; the match to TRBD1 covers 9 bases. CDR3 length equals 13 residues. Germline V gives CDR1 GTSNPN, CDR2 SVGIG (reference sequence). V shed 2 bases, J shed 8 bases, and the junction held 6 bases outside the gene matches. CDR3 region: CAWSSGTGTGYTF. CDR3 bases: TGTGCCTGGAGTTCCGGGACAGGGACAGGCTACACCTTC.

In nucleotides, the CDR3 is TGTGCCAGCAGCCGGGGGAGAGTAGAGACCCAGTACTTC. Translated, it gives CASSRGRVETQYF. The rearrangement uses TRBV7-2 and TRBJ2-5; a weak D match, TRBD2 (6 bases). CDR3 size: 13 residues. V lost 5 bases, J lost 4 bases, and 11 bases lay in between. Germline assignment: CDR1 SGHTA and CDR2 FQGNSA.

J is TRBJ2-1 and V is TRBV5-4; D remains unclear. This CDR3 region has 13 residues. The V gene's germline CDR1 is SGHNT and CDR2 YYREEE (reference sequence). Trimming stripped 0 bases from V and 6 bases from J, with 7 bases between. The CDR3 nucleotides read TGTGCCAGCAGCTTGGCGCCAGTCAATGAGCAGTTCTTC. This gives the protein CASSLAPVNEQFF.

This clone was seen just once. The CDR3 region is CSVEGYEGQGVTDTQYF. The DNA of the CDR3 is TGCAGCGTTGAGGGGTATGAGGGACAGGGCGTCACAGATACGCAGTATTTT. The genes are TRBV29-1 and TRBJ2-3, with 9 bases lining up with TRBD1. The ends lost 3 bases at V and 2 bases at J; junction bases unmatched: 12. Germline assignment: CDR1 SQVTM and CDR2 ANQGSEA. This CDR3 contains 17 residues.

The CDR3 region is CASSSAGFQPQHF. CDR3 nucleotide sequence: TGTGCCAGCAGCTCTGCGGGTTTTCAGCCCCAGCATTTT. The chain is built from TRBV7-6 and TRBJ1-5, with no clear D. V dropped 4 bases and J dropped 6 bases, with 10 bases sitting between them. The CDR3 extends over 13 amino acids. Germline loops: CDR1 SGHVS, CDR2 FNYEAQ. The whole variable domain, remainder taken from reference TRBV7-6 and TRBJ1-5, is GAGVSQSPRYKVTKRGQDVALRCDPISGHVSLYWYRQALGQGPEFLTYFNYEAQQDKSGLPNDRFSAERPEGSISTLTIQRTEQRDSAMYRCASSSAGFQPQHFGDGTRLSIL.

The chain recombines TRBV2 with TRBJ1-1; TRBD1 agrees at 9 bases. Germline V lookup: CDR1 SNHLY, CDR2 FYNNEI. CDR3 size: 14 residues. V lost 3 bases to trimming and J lost 4 bases; unmatched junction nucleotides: 3. CDR3 DNA: TGTGCCAGCAGTGATCCGACAGGGGGCACTGAAGCTTTCTTT. It codes for CASSDPTGGTEAFF. Filled out from reference TRBV2 and TRBJ1-1, the complete variable domain reads EPEVTQTPSHQVTQMGQEVILRCVPISNHLYFYWYRQILGQKVEFLVSFYNNEISEKSEIFDDQFSVERPDGSNFTLKIRSTKLEDSAMYFCASSDPTGGTEAFFGQGTRLTVV.

The CDR3 nucleotides read TGTGCCTGGAGTGCCAACAGGTACTCTGGAAACACCATATATTTT. Its protein is CAWSANRYSGNTIYF. The genes are TRBV30 and TRBJ1-3; D is possibly TRBD1 (5 bases). The CDR3 sequence is 15 residues long. The V end lost 1 base, the J end lost 0 bases, and 10 bases lay between the germline ends. Germline CDR1 and CDR2: GTSNPN and SVGIG (reference sequence).

V usage is TRBV5-1 and J usage is TRBJ2-1; the match to TRBD2 covers 12 bases. In germline, CDR1 is SGHRS, CDR2 YFSETQ. The CDR3 is 19 residues long. Unmatched junction bases numbered 12, after V lost 4 bases and J lost 1 base. CDR3 nucleotide sequence: TGCGCCAGCAGCACGGGACAGACTAGCGGGGGTCATTCCTACAATGAGCAGTTCTTC. This sequence encodes CASSTGQTSGGHSYNEQFF.

The rearrangement links TRBV27 to TRBJ2-1, with 7 bases aligning to TRBD2. The CDR3 consists of 16 residues. The ends lost 10 bases at V and 2 bases at J; junction bases unmatched: 14. Germline loops: CDR1 MNHEY, CDR2 SMNVEV (reference sequence). CDR3 DNA: TGTGCCATCCAGACCCGGGGGAGGGGAGCCTACAATGAGCAGTTCTTC. This encodes CAIQTRGRGAYNEQFF.

CDR3 coding DNA: TGTGCCAGCAGCCACCCTCGAACCCACGGGGGTGAGCAGTTCTTC. It specifies CASSHPRTHGGEQFF. The chain uses TRBV7-2 and TRBJ2-1; weak D call: TRBD2 (6 bases). The germline gives CDR1 SGHTA, CDR2 FQGNSA. This CDR3 comprises 15 residues. V was shortened by 5 bases and J by 9 bases, with 20 bases between the two germline ends.

This clone was detected once. The CDR3 is CASSPGTSGNTQYF. The CDR3, as DNA: TGTGCCAGCAGCCCCGGGACTAGCGGAAATACGCAGTATTTT. V usage is TRBV7-2 and J usage is TRBJ2-3, with 11 bases lining up with TRBD2. CDR3 length: 14 residues. The V gene's germline CDR1 is SGHTA and CDR2 FQGNSA. Germline trimming cut 5 bases from V and 7 bases from J; bases unmatched to any gene: 5.

This CDR3 is CASSYSKQEPNEKLFF. The CDR3 DNA reads TGTGCCAGCAGTTACTCGAAACAGGAACCTAATGAAAAACTGTTTTTT. The J gene is TRBJ1-4, the V gene TRBV6-6, with D possibly being TRBD1 (5 bases). Deletions cut 0 bases from V and 3 bases from J, with 11 bases between. The CDR3 covers 16 residues. Germline CDR1 and CDR2: MNHNY and SVGAGI (reference sequence).

J is TRBJ1-6 and V is TRBV7-3; TRBD1 matches 8 bases. CDR1 and CDR2 from the germline V gene are SGHTA and FQGTGA. V trimming: 4 bases; J trimming: 4 bases; junction bases outside the gene matches: 3. This CDR3 region has 15 residues. The CDR3 DNA sequence: TGTGCCAGCAGCTCTACAGGGGGGTATAATTCACCCCTCCACTTT. This encodes CASSSTGGYNSPLHF.

The rearrangement uses TRBV18 and TRBJ1-5; 7 bases fit TRBD1. The junction had 11 bases not matched to a gene; V was cut back by 6 bases and J by 6 bases. The CDR3 is made up of 15 amino acids. Germline values: CDR1 KGHSH, CDR2 LQKENI. Written as DNA, the CDR3 is TGTGCCAGCTCCCAAGGACAGGTGGGAGGTCAGCCCCAGCATTTT. Encoded protein: CASSQGQVGGQPQHF.

J is TRBJ1-1 and V is TRBV2, with 10 bases lining up with TRBD1. V lost 3 bases, J lost 5 bases, and 6 bases stayed unmatched. Germline V gives CDR1 SNHLY, CDR2 FYNNEI. This CDR3 is built from 15 residues. CDR3 residues: CASSERDRGETEAFF. For the CDR3, the DNA is TGTGCCAGCAGTGAGAGGGACAGGGGAGAAACTGAAGCTTTCTTT.

V is TRBV2 and J is TRBJ2-7, with a possible D match to TRBD1 (6 bases). The CDR3 spans 14 residues. Germline CDR1 is SNHLY and CDR2 is FYNNEI. V was pared by 8 bases and J by 9 bases, with 23 bases between. The CDR3 bases are TGTGCCAGCGCTTTGCGGACAGACCTTTTAGGGCAGTACTTC. Encoded protein: CASALRTDLLGQYF.

This CDR3 reads CASGLPRGAVFNEQFF. The CDR3 DNA is TGTGCTAGTGGTTTGCCCAGGGGGGCGGTTTTTAATGAGCAGTTCTTC. The chain joins TRBV12-5 to TRBJ2-1; possible D gene TRBD1, 7 bases. V dropped 2 bases and J dropped 7 bases, with 18 bases sitting between them. This CDR3 is built from 16 residues. Per the germline V gene, CDR1 is LGHNT and CDR2 is FRNRAP.

The V and J genes are TRBV19 and TRBJ2-5; the match to TRBD1 covers 9 bases. Trimming cost V 8 bases and J 4 bases; bases outside gene matches: 5. The CDR3 covers 13 residues. CDR1 LNHDA and CDR2 SQIVND come from the germline V gene (reference sequence). The DNA for the CDR3 is TGTGCCAGTCGGGACAGGGTCCGAGAGACCCAGTACTTC. Translation gives CASRDRVRETQYF. The full variable domain, with the rest looked up from reference TRBV19 and TRBJ2-5, is DGGITQSPKYLFRKEGQNVTLSCEQNLNHDAMYWYRQDPGQGLRLIYYSQIVNDFQKGDIAEGYSVSREKKESFPLTVTSAQKNPTAFYLCASRDRVRETQYFGPGTRLLVL.

This chain connects TRBV6-9 to TRBJ2-1; no clear D. CDR3 length: 15 amino acids. CDR1 is MNHGY, CDR2 SVAAGI, per germline. V dropped 4 bases and J dropped 4 bases, with 14 bases sitting between them. Here the CDR3 reads CASSLGDPRYNEQFF. CDR3 in DNA: TGTGCCAGCAGTTTAGGAGACCCCCGTTACAATGAGCAGTTCTTC.